A selection of T cell receptor beta chains follows, all from one sample in a study of blood T cell repertoires in COVID-19. Assay: immunoSEQ multiplex PCR; the TCRdb copy retains only in-frame clones and omits some. The table records around 200,000 clones, around 90% of them present only once. Sequenced material: peripheral blood. These receptors originate from a man between 40 and 49 years old with active or convalescent COVID-19. CDR3s include the opening cysteine and the closing phenylalanine or tryptophan.

j_call: TRBJ1-1
v_call: TRBV4-3
cdr3_aa: CASSQYNRENTEAFF

j_call: TRBJ2-7
v_call: TRBV11-1
cdr3_aa: CASSFPGTGLYEQYF

j_call: TRBJ1-1
v_call: TRBV24-1
cdr3_aa: CATSDFRGTEAFF

j_call: TRBJ1-1
v_call: TRBV5-1
cdr3_aa: CASSWNSGDGTEAFF

j_call: TRBJ1-5
v_call: TRBV19
cdr3_aa: CASSIEAENQPQHF

j_call: TRBJ1-2
v_call: TRBV28
cdr3_aa: CASSPGTSKGGYTF

j_call: TRBJ1-5
v_call: TRBV6-1
cdr3_aa: CASSVHRQGGYSNQPQHF

j_call: TRBJ2-1
v_call: TRBV28
cdr3_aa: CASAGLAGKISYNEQFF

j_call: TRBJ1-1
v_call: TRBV27
cdr3_aa: CASSFLQSTEAFF

j_call: TRBJ1-2
v_call: TRBV18
cdr3_aa: CASSLPGTDGGYTF

j_call: TRBJ1-1
v_call: TRBV11-3
cdr3_aa: CASSTGPRVFTEAFF

j_call: TRBJ1-5
v_call: TRBV7-9
cdr3_aa: CASSPKGGGQPQHF

j_call: TRBJ2-3
v_call: TRBV7-2
cdr3_aa: CASSPTGGGTDTQYF

j_call: TRBJ1-5
v_call: TRBV11-2
cdr3_aa: CASSLDLRSNQPQHF

j_call: TRBJ2-7
v_call: TRBV6-1
cdr3_aa: CASSEGPSGAPYEQYF

j_call: TRBJ1-5
v_call: TRBV19
cdr3_aa: CASSIGGGTTGHQPQHF

j_call: TRBJ1-1
v_call: TRBV5-4
cdr3_aa: CASSLTGGPNTEAFF

j_call: TRBJ1-5
v_call: TRBV4-3
cdr3_aa: CASSQVASNQPQHF

j_call: TRBJ2-1
v_call: TRBV5-1
cdr3_aa: CASRRGGGYNEQFF

j_call: TRBJ1-3
v_call: TRBV3-1/TRBV3-2
cdr3_aa: CASRNGGGNTIYF

j_call: TRBJ2-5
v_call: TRBV12-3/TRBV12-4
cdr3_aa: CASSLTPQTQYF

j_call: TRBJ2-1
v_call: TRBV29-1
cdr3_aa: CSVGSAREQFF

j_call: TRBJ1-1
v_call: TRBV7-9
cdr3_aa: CASSLGQVNTEAFF

j_call: TRBJ1-1
v_call: TRBV7-2
cdr3_aa: CASTLLVRETEAFF

j_call: TRBJ2-5
v_call: TRBV18
cdr3_aa: CASPPVDQYF

j_call: TRBJ2-5
v_call: TRBV13
cdr3_aa: CASSLLAGGKETQYF

j_call: TRBJ2-3
v_call: TRBV28
cdr3_aa: CASSLPAGVDTQYF

j_call: TRBJ2-1
v_call: TRBV27
cdr3_aa: CASSQTWGAGKNEQFF

j_call: TRBJ1-5
v_call: TRBV6-5
cdr3_aa: CASSTGPGQPQHF

j_call: TRBJ2-7
v_call: TRBV7-8
cdr3_aa: CASKQTGFSYEQYF

j_call: TRBJ2-1
v_call: TRBV6-1
cdr3_aa: CASSELKKYNEQFF

j_call: TRBJ1-1
v_call: TRBV19
cdr3_aa: CASSFWGDTEAFF

j_call: TRBJ2-7
v_call: TRBV19
cdr3_aa: CASSIGLTSSYEQYF

j_call: TRBJ2-7
v_call: TRBV6-1
cdr3_aa: CASSEAEGQGYYEQYF

j_call: TRBJ1-6
v_call: TRBV18
cdr3_aa: CASSPNLETGGSPLHF

j_call: TRBJ1-2
v_call: TRBV5-1
cdr3_aa: CASSSSVQGGYGYTF

j_call: TRBJ2-1
v_call: TRBV7-2
cdr3_aa: CASLLAGALNEQFF

j_call: TRBJ2-7
v_call: TRBV5-6
cdr3_aa: CASGPIAEGPYEQYF

j_call: TRBJ2-2
v_call: TRBV4-2
cdr3_aa: CASRAGGQNTGELFF

j_call: TRBJ2-7
v_call: TRBV3-1/TRBV3-2
cdr3_aa: CASSQGTGRYEQYF

j_call: TRBJ1-4
v_call: TRBV27
cdr3_aa: CASSSIAGLDNEKLFF

j_call: TRBJ2-6
v_call: TRBV24-1
cdr3_aa: CATRSSGANVLTF

j_call: TRBJ1-5
v_call: TRBV19
cdr3_aa: CASTPGLSPNQPQHF

j_call: TRBJ1-1
v_call: TRBV21-1
cdr3_aa: CASSAKAGIYQGGTEAFF

j_call: TRBJ2-5
v_call: TRBV28
cdr3_aa: CASSLGTGPRETQYF

j_call: TRBJ2-7
v_call: TRBV10-2
cdr3_aa: CASSGPTGGVRGEQYF

j_call: TRBJ1-1
v_call: TRBV10-3
cdr3_aa: CAISESRGEAFF

j_call: TRBJ2-1
v_call: TRBV7-2
cdr3_aa: CASTELAGGVSEQFF

j_call: TRBJ1-2
v_call: TRBV10-3
cdr3_aa: CAIRGEGLLGYTF

j_call: TRBJ1-6
v_call: TRBV2
cdr3_aa: CASNSGRWDSPLHF

j_call: TRBJ1-1
v_call: TRBV20-1
cdr3_aa: CSASGIGGDTEAFF

j_call: TRBJ1-1
v_call: TRBV9
cdr3_aa: CASSVGWDGGGRDTEAFF

j_call: TRBJ2-7
v_call: TRBV6-5
cdr3_aa: CASRTGTVLYEQYF

j_call: TRBJ2-7
v_call: TRBV7-9
cdr3_aa: CASSQMDRQYEQYF